Listed below are T cell receptor beta chains from one sample, sequenced in a study of blood T cell repertoires in COVID-19. The data were produced by immunoSEQ multiplex PCR, yet TCRdb's version contains in-frame clones alone and is incomplete. This repertoire shows about 270,000 clones, around nine tenths found once; its top ten account for approximately 10%. Sequencing used peripheral blood. These receptors originate from a man aged 35 to 55 with active or convalescent COVID-19. CDR3s leave out the opening cysteine and the closing phenylalanine or tryptophan. Each record gives: J gene, V gene, CDR3 protein.

>TRBJ2-3|TRBV24-1
ATSDPTSGGTSTDTQY
>TRBJ1-5|TRBV5-5
ASSGEGYNQPQH
>TRBJ1-2|TRBV27
ASSLLGQGSYGYT
>TRBJ2-7|TRBV5-1
ASSGTGAHEQY
>TRBJ1-6|TRBV7-2
ASSIRVAGNSPLH
>TRBJ2-3|TRBV2
ASSEWSRGGAVDTQY
>TRBJ2-5|TRBV5-1
ASSGGWQQETQY
>TRBJ2-6|TRBV11-2
ASSLVGGANVLT
>TRBJ2-3|TRBV5-1
ASSVAGTDTQY
>TRBJ1-1|TRBV5-6
ASSNLTGNMNTEAF
>TRBJ2-1|TRBV5-4
ASSLVSNEQF
>TRBJ1-2|TRBV7-9
ASSPPPGGERDGYT
>TRBJ1-4|TRBV2
ASRVQGWNEKLF
>TRBJ1-2|TRBV28
ASGPGGSNYGYT
>TRBJ1-1|TRBV6-5
ASTRQGHTEAF
>TRBJ2-1|TRBV29-1
SAPSGGLYNEQF
>TRBJ1-2|TRBV6-5
ASPKGVNYGYT
>TRBJ2-5|TRBV7-3
ASSSGGGQETQY
>TRBJ2-1|TRBV6-5
ASSRVAGQYNEQF
>TRBJ2-5|TRBV6-5
ASRHPGQGRETQY
>TRBJ2-3|TRBV29-1
SVSSGRAKATDTQY
>TRBJ2-1|TRBV7-2
ASSLGRENEQF
>TRBJ2-1|TRBV6-5
ASSYRAGVSYNEQF
>TRBJ2-5|TRBV3-1/TRBV3-2
ASSQVGGGNQETQY
>TRBJ1-2|TRBV10-3
AISEGQLEDGYT
>TRBJ1-6|TRBV18
ASSTEGAPTLH
>TRBJ2-7|TRBV5-6
ASSLSWTVPYEQY
>TRBJ2-3|TRBV11-1
ASSFDGRGGTDTQY
>TRBJ1-5|TRBV4-1
ASSLDRGENQPQH
>TRBJ2-1|TRBV6-1
ASSGTGYAGTRYNEQF
>TRBJ1-1|TRBV12-3/TRBV12-4
ASSLGGGAF
>TRBJ1-2|TRBV6-2/TRBV6-3
ASSLHSDRGRGYT
>TRBJ2-2|TRBV11-3
ASCPTTSRTGELF
>TRBJ2-1|TRBV10-3
AISESTGLAGVAYNEQF
>TRBJ1-3|TRBV11-2
ASRGRTAAGNTIY
>TRBJ2-5|TRBV7-9
ASSLGTSGRRGETQY
>TRBJ2-1|TRBV10-1
ASSEVGAGGNEQF
>TRBJ2-3|TRBV6-1
ASSEPSGGDTQY
>TRBJ1-2|TRBV28
ASSLAAANYGYT
>TRBJ2-7|TRBV12-5
ASGQLRRDEQY
>TRBJ2-7|TRBV5-5
ASSPQFGGVSYEQY
>TRBJ1-2|TRBV6-5
ASSFRGFRYGYT
>TRBJ1-1|TRBV5-6
ASSPGTEMNTEAF
>TRBJ2-1|TRBV19
ASKKLGRDNNEQF
>TRBJ2-5|TRBV11-3
ASSLGPGRETQY
>TRBJ2-2|TRBV5-6
ASSLASVRELF
>TRBJ1-1|TRBV29-1
SVENSVNTEAF